The next 8 T cell receptor beta chains were all read from a single sample in a study of cytomegalovirus exposure and HLA in healthy donors. Generated by immunoSEQ multiplex PCR, the TCRdb table keeps only in-frame clones and is missing some. The table has tens of thousands of clones, 80% to 90% seen once. What was sequenced was PBMCs. The receptors were sampled from a woman aged 25-40 years in good health and CMV-seronegative.

The genes are TRBV29-1 and TRBJ2-2; D is uncertain. Germline V CDR1 and CDR2: SQVTM, ANQGSEA. V shed 4 bases and J shed 6 bases, with 15 bases lying between them. CDR3 size: 14 residues. In DNA, the CDR3 is TGCAGCGTTGTTGGCCAGGTGGCCCCCGGGGAGCTGTTTTTT. This sequence encodes CSVVGQVAPGELFF.

V and J are TRBV6-6 and TRBJ2-6; 8 nucleotides line up with TRBD1. The CDR3 is made up of 15 amino acids. V lost 6 bases, J lost 0 bases, and 1 base stayed unmatched. Germline V gives CDR1 MNHNY, CDR2 SVGAGI (reference sequence). CDR3 sequence reads: CASSTGGSGANVLTF. In DNA, the CDR3 is TGTGCCAGCAGCACAGGGGGCTCTGGGGCCAACGTCCTGACTTTC.

The rearrangement joins TRBV7-2 to TRBJ1-1, with 7 bases identical to TRBD1. V trimming: 5 bases; J trimming: 1 base; junction bases outside the gene matches: 7. Germline lookup yields CDR1 SGHTA and CDR2 FQGNSA. The CDR3 extends over 15 amino acids. The CDR3 DNA sequence: TGTGCCAGCAGCCCCCAGGGACAGAAGAACACTGAAGCTTTCTTT. Amino acids: CASSPQGQKNTEAFF.

This chain joins TRBV11-2 and TRBJ2-1; 8 nucleotides line up with TRBD2. Germline-derived CDR1 and CDR2 are SGHAT and FQNNGV. This CDR3 is built from 16 residues. J lost 2 bases, V lost 2 bases, and 5 bases had no gene match. This chain's CDR3 is CASSLFAGGTYNEQFF. CDR3 in DNA: TGTGCCAGCAGCTTATTTGCGGGGGGTACCTACAATGAGCAGTTCTTC. Complete variable domain (other parts from reference TRBV11-2 and TRBJ2-1): EAGVAQSPRYKIIEKRQSVAFWCNPISGHATLYWYQQILGQGPKLLIQFQNNGVVDDSQLPKDRFSAERLKGVDSTLKIQPAKLEDSAVYLCASSLFAGGTYNEQFFGPGTRLTVL.

The gene calls are TRBV5-1 and TRBJ2-7; D is perhaps TRBD1 (5 bases). The ends were cut back, 5 bases at V and 0 bases at J, with 15 bases in the middle. Per germline, CDR1 SGHRS and CDR2 YFSETQ. The CDR3 is 15 residues long. This CDR3 is CASSSGHTTSYEQYF. In DNA, the CDR3 is TGCGCCAGCAGTTCCGGACATACTACCTCCTACGAGCAGTACTTC.

This clone has only one observation. The chain uses TRBV9 and TRBJ2-1, with 11 nucleotides matching TRBD1. With 3 bases clipped from V and 8 bases from J, the junction kept 7 bases outside the gene matches. The V gene's germline CDR1 is SGDLS and CDR2 YYNGEE. The CDR3 sequence is 15 residues long. CDR3 sequence (DNA): TGTGCCAGCAGCGGTTCCGGGACAGGGGGTGATGAGCAGTTCTTC. Its translation: CASSGSGTGGDEQFF.

The chain uses TRBV28 and TRBJ2-7, with a tentative D call TRBD2 (6 bases). Deletions cut 8 bases from V and 3 bases from J, with 17 bases between. This CDR3 region has 14 residues. Looked up from germline, CDR1 is MDHEN and CDR2 is SYDVKM. The DNA for the CDR3 is TGTGCCAGCGGAAGTCTAGCGCCTAACTACGAGCAGTACTTC. It encodes CASGSLAPNYEQYF.

V usage is TRBV30 and J usage is TRBJ2-7; 10 nucleotides match TRBD2. J lost 0 bases, V lost 3 bases, and 2 bases had no gene match. CDR3 size: 14 residues. The germline V gene encodes CDR1 GTSNPN and CDR2 SVGIG (reference sequence). CDR3 sequence (DNA): TGTGCCTGGAGGGCTAGCGGGGGCTCCTACGAGCAGTACTTC. It specifies CAWRASGGSYEQYF.